This T cell receptor (beta chain) was sequenced for a study of CD8+ T cells in alopecia areata (dated by TCRdb to the late 2010s). Some background on the complete study: Treated patients were enrolled in an open-label pilot trial of oral tofacitinib, 5 to 10 mg twice daily, for moderate-to-severe alopecia areata. RNA was obtained with the PAXgene miRNA kit for fixed scalp, the miRNeasy kit for PBMCs, and the RNeasy kit for mouse skin. To study T cell clonal expansion in alopecia areata, the researchers applied high-throughput TCRbeta sequencing to both the C3H/HeJ mouse model and human patients. TCRbeta CDR3 regions were amplified by immunoSEQ multiplex PCR using 35 Vbeta forward and 13 Jbeta reverse primers. Patients received tofacitinib for 6 to 18 months and were then followed off drug for 6 months to check for delayed response and recurrence. On the human side, TCRbeta sequencing was run on scalp tissue and on sorted CD4+ and CD8+ peripheral blood T cells from healthy controls and from alopecia areata patients with either patchy or totalis/universalis disease. The SALT score, which quantifies the percentage of affected scalp surface area, was used to measure disease severity in treated patients. Scalp clonality was compared among normal scalp (n=4), patchy alopecia areata scalp (n=8), and alopecia totalis/universalis scalp (n=8). Biopsies were taken from tofacitinib-treated patients at baseline and at 4 and 24 weeks of treatment, and a later scalp biopsy was taken in several of the tofacitinib-treated patients. What the research found in general, with its limitations: Many expanded lesional clones persisted in scalp and blood during tofacitinib treatment, which may partly explain relapse after stopping treatment. Compared with normal scalp, lesional scalp had higher clonality and more expanded CD8+ clones, particularly in alopecia totalis/universalis, a pattern that suggests antigenic drive. Compared with mice, TCR sequences shared between patients were less clear, possibly partly because of HLA diversity across the patient population. Scalp TCR repertoire analysis is complicated because resident alphabeta T cells in normal human skin are also sequenced, whereas mouse skin is dominated by gammadelta T cells. Tofacitinib significantly lowered scalp clonality and the number of expanded CD8+ clones among the top 100 scalp clones. The treated cohort was small, with a single nonresponder, so links between baseline CD8+ expansion and response need larger studies.

Read against the paper, the sample's time point label means: about 4 weeks on oral tofacitinib. The treatment or condition tag for this specimen amounts to: oral pan-JAK inhibitor, 5-10 mg twice daily. Lesional scalp punch biopsies and peripheral blood were collected from alopecia areata patients. PBMCs were isolated by density centrifugation and stained for CD3, CD4 and CD8, after which CD4+ and CD8+ T cells were sorted on a FACSAria. Regarding this clone: There is no known antigen for this receptor. The record has no base qualities; no much larger clone is one base away.

From a lookup of the germline V gene (reference sequence), CDR1 and CDR2 are GTSNPN and SVGIG. The CDR3 starts with the cysteine, ends with the phenylalanine, and has 14 residues. The kept DNA is CDR3 alone, 42 bases in frame from the first base. V and J are trimmed by 2 bases and 8 bases, and the gene matches miss 6 bases of the junction. The method was the immunoSEQ multiplex PCR assay. RNA was extracted from all samples and reverse transcribed into cDNA, which served as template for TCR sequencing. SuperScript III was used for first-strand cDNA synthesis, primed with a 2:1 mix of oligo-dT and random hexamers. A synthetic immune receptor repertoire was used to assess amplification bias, and residual bias was removed computationally. Concerning the study's data processing: Raw reads were preprocessed for error removal, and CDR3 was defined according to IMGT conventions as running from the conserved cysteine to phenylalanine. To get clonality, Shannon entropy was normalized by log2 of the number of productive unique TCRs and the result was subtracted from 1. Whether each scalp clone was CD4 or CD8 was inferred by checking scalp TCRbeta sequences against the CD4 and CD8 repertoires from sorted blood. TCRdb mirrors the immuneACCESS table, restricted to in-frame sequences. Some clones are absent from its copies; in checked studies, under half trace to an unresolved V gene, and the reason for the others is unknown. V and J calls and clone size follow that table, whereas D and trimming were derived from the DNA. Here the sample has about 150,000 clones; 55% to 75% occur a single time. The ten top clones hold over 0.85% of the sample.

This clonotype was sampled from a human donor with alopecia areata. Sequences were derived from CD4+ T cells sorted from blood, sampled at week 4, from a patient treated with tofacitinib. Recombination connected TRBV30 to TRBJ1-5; 10 bases in between match TRBD1. CDR3 sequence: CAWSPGTGEEPQHF. In nucleotides, the sequence is TGTGCCTGGAGTCCTGGGACAGGGGAGGAGCCCCAGCATTTT.